This TCR beta chain appears in the sequencing data of a study of T cells in narcolepsy. Using immunoSEQ multiplex PCR, the repertoire was profiled, and TCRdb retains in-frame clones only, with some absent. The sample contains almost 25,000 clones, roughly 64% of which appear only once. In germline, CDR1 is SNHLY, CDR2 FYNNEI. V lost 5 bases, J lost 7 bases, and 6 bases stayed unmatched. The CDR3 spans 15 residues. This clonotype originated in a human donor in good health. V usage is TRBV2 and J usage is TRBJ2-1; 12 nucleotides agree with TRBD2. Sequences were obtained from memory (CD45RA-) CD4+ T cells from blood. DNA of the CDR3: TGTGCCAGCAGTCCTAGCGGGAGGGGAGGAAATGAGCAGTTCTTC. Translated: CASSPSGRGGNEQFF.